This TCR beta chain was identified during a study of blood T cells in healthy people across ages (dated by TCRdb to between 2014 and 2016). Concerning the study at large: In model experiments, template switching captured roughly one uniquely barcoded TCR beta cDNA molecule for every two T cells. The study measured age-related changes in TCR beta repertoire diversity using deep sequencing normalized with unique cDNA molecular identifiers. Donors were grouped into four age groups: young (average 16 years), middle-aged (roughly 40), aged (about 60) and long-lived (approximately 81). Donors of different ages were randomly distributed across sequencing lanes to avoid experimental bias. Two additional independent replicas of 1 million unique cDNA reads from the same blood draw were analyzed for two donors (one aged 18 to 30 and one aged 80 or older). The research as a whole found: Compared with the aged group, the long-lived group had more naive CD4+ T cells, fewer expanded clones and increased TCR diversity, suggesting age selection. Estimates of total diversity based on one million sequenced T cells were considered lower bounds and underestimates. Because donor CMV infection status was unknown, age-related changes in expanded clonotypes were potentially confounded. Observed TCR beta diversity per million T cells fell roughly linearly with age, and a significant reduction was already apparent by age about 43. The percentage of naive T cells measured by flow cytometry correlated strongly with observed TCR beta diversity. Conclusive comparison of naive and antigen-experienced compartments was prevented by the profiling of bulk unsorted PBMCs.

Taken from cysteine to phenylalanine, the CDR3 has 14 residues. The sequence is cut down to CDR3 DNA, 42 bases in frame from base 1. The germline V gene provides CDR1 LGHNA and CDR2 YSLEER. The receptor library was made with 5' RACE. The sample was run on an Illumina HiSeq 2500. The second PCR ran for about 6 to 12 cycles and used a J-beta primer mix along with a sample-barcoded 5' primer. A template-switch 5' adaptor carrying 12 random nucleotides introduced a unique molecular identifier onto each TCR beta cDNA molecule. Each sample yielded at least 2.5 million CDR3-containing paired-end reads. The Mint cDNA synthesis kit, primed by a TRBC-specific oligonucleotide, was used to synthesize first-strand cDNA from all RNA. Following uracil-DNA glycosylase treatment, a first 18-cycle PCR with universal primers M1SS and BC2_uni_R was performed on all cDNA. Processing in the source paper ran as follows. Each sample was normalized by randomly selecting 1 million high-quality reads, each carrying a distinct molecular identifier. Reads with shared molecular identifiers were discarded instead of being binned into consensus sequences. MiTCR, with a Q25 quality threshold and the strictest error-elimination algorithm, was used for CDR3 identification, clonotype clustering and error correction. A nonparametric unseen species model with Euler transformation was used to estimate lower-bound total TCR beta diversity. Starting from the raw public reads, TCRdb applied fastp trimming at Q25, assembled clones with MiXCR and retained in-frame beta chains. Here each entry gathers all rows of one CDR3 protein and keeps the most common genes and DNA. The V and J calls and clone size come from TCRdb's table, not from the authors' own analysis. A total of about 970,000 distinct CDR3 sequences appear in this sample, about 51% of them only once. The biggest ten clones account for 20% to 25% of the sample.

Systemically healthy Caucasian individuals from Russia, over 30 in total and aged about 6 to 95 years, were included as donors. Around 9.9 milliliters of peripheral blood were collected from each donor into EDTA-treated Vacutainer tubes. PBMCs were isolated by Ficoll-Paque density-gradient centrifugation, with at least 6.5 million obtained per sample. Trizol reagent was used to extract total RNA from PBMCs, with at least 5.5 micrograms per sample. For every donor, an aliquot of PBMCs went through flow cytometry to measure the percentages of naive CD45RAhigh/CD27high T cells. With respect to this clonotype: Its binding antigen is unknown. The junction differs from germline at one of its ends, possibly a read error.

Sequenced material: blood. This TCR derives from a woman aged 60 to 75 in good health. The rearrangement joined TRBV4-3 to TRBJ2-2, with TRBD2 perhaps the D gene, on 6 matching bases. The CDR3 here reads CASSQLSRPGEVFF. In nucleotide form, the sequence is TGCGCCAGCAGCCAGTTGTCCCGACCCGGGGAGGTGTTTTTT.